The present TCR beta chain was sequenced within a study of T cells in women clearing cervical HPV infection. About the study: Controls were women whose single incident HPV16 infection cleared within 12 months without precancer or cancer. HLA type could not be excluded as a confounder.

The protocol was immunoSEQ multiplex PCR, while the TCRdb copy is restricted to in-frame clones and leaves out a portion. The repertoire table contains some 40,000 clones. About this clone: The read ends 3 residues early relative to the CDR3; the germline J gene fills the gap.

The CDR3 totals 16 residues. Germline CDR1 is SNHLY and CDR2 is FYNNEI. The chain links TRBV2 to TRBJ2-3; TRBD1 aligns across 10 bases. The sample was blood buffy coat. The clonotype was recovered from a woman aged 18-70 years with a cervical HPV16 infection that either progressed to CIN3+ or cleared (not recorded which). The CDR3 loop reads CASSSDRGQGNQPQYF. CDR3 DNA, as far as it was read: TGTGCCAGCAGTTCAGACAGGGGGCAGGGCAATCAGCCG.